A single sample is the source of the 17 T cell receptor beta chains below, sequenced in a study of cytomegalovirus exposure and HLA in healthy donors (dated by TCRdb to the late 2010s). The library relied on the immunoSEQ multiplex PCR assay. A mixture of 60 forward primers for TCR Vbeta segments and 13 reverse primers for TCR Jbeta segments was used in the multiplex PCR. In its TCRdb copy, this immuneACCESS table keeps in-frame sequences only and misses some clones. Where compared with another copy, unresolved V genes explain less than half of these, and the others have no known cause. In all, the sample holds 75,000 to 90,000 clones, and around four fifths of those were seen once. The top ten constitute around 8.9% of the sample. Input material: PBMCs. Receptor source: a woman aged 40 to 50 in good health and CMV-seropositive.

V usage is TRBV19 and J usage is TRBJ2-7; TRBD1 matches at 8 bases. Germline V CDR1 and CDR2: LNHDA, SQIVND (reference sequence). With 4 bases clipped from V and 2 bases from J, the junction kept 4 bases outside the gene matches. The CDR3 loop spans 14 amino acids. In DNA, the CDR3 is TGTGCCAGTAGTACTACAGGGGGGACCTACGAGCAGTACTTC. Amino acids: CASSTTGGTYEQYF.

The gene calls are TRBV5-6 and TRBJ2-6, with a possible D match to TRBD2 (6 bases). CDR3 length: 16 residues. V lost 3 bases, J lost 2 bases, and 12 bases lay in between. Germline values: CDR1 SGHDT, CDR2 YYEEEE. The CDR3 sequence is CASSSPWGAGANVLTF. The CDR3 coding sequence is TGTGCCAGCAGCTCGCCCTGGGGGGCTGGGGCCAACGTCCTGACTTTC.

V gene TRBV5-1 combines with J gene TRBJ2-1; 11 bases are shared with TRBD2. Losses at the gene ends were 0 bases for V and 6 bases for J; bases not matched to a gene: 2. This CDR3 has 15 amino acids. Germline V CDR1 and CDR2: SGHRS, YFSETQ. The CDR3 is CASSLGSGGVNEQFF. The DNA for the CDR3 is TGCGCCAGCAGCTTGGGTAGCGGGGGGGTCAATGAGCAGTTCTTC.

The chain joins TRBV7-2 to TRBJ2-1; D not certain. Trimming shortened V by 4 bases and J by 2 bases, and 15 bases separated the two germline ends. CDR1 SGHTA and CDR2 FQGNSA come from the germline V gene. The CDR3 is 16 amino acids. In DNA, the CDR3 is TGTGCCAGCAGCTCCCACGCCACACAGACCTACAATGAGCAGTTCTTC. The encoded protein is CASSSHATQTYNEQFF.

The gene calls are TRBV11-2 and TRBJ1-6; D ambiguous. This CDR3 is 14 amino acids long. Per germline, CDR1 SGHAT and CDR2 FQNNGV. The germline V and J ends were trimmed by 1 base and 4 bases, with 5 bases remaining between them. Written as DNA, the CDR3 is TGTGCCAGCAGCTTAGTACAGTATAATTCACCCCTCCACTTT. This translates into CASSLVQYNSPLHF.

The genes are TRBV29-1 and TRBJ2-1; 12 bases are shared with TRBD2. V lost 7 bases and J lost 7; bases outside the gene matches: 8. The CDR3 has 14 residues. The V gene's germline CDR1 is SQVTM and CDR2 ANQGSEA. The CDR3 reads CSGLAGGFLNEQFF. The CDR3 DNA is TGCAGCGGTCTAGCGGGGGGGTTTCTTAATGAGCAGTTCTTC.

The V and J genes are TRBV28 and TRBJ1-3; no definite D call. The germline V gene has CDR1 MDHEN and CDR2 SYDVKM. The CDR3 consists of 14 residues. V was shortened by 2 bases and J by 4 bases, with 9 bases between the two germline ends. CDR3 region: CASSLDPRGNTIYF. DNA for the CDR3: TGTGCCAGCAGTTTAGATCCCCGGGGAAACACCATATATTTT.

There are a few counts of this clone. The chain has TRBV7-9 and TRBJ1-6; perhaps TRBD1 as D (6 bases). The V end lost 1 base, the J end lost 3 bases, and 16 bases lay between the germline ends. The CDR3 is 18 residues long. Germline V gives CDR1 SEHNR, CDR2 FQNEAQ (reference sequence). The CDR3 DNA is TGTGCCAGCAGCTTAGTACAGGGCTTGGGCCTCTATAATTCACCCCTCCACTTT. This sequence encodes CASSLVQGLGLYNSPLHF.

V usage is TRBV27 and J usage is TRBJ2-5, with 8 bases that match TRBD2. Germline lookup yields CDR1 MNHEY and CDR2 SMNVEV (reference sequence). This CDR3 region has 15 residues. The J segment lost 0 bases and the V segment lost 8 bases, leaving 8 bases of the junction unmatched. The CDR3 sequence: CASSRGGLYQETQYF. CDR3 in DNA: TGTGCCAGCTCCCGGGGGGGCCTGTACCAAGAGACCCAGTACTTC.

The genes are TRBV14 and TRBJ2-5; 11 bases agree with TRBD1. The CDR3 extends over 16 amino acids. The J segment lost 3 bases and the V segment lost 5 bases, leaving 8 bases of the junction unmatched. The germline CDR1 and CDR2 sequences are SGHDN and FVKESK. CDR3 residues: CASSWIPGQGEETQYF. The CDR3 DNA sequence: TGTGCCAGCAGCTGGATTCCGGGACAGGGGGAAGAGACCCAGTACTTC.

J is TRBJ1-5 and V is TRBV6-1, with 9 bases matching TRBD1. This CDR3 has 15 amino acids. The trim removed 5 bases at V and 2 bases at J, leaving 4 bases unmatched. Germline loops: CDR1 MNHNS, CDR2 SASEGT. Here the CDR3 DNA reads TGTGCCAGCAGTATAGACAGGGGGGGCAATCAGCCCCAGCATTTT. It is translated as CASSIDRGGNQPQHF.

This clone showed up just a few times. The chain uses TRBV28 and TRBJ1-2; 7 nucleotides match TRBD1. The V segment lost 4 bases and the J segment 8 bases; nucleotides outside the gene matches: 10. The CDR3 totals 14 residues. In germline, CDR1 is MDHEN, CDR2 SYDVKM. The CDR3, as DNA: TGTGCCAGCAGTTCCCCCGGGACAGTCCTCGGCTACACCTTC. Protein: CASSSPGTVLGYTF.

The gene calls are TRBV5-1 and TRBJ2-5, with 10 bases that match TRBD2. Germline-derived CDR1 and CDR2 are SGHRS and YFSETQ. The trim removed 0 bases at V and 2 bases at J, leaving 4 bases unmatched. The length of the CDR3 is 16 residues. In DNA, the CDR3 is TGCGCCAGCAGCTTGGCGTGGACTAGCGGACAAGAGACCCAGTACTTC. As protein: CASSLAWTSGQETQYF.

CDR3 DNA sequence: TGCGCCAGCAGCCCCTTCCTAGCAGATACGCAGTATTTT. Protein sequence: CASSPFLADTQYF. J is TRBJ2-3 and V is TRBV5-1; D is unresolved. V dropped 4 bases and J dropped 4 bases, with 10 bases sitting between them. The CDR3 extends over 13 amino acids. The germline V gene has CDR1 SGHRS and CDR2 YFSETQ.

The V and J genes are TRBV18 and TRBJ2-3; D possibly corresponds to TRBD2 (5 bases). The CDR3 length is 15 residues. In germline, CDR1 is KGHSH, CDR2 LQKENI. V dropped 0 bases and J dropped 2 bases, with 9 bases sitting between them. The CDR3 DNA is TGTGCCAGCTCACCACCGTCGCTAGCCACAGATACGCAGTATTTT. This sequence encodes CASSPPSLATDTQYF.

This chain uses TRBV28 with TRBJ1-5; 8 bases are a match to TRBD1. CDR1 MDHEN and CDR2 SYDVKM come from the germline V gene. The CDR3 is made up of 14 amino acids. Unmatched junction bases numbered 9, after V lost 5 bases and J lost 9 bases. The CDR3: CASSLGTGIGPQHF. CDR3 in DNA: TGTGCCAGCAGTCTGGGGACAGGCATTGGGCCCCAGCATTTT.

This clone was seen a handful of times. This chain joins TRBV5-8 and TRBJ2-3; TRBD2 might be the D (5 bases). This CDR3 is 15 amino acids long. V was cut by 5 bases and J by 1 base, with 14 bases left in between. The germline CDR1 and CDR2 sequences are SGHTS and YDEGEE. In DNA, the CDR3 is TGTGCCAGCAGTCCGTCGGGGTATCGCACAGATACGCAGTATTTT. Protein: CASSPSGYRTDTQYF.